Listed here are 32 T cell receptor beta chains from one sample, sequenced in a study of T cells in Graves' hyperthyroidism and ophthalmopathy. It was RNA transcripts that yielded the amplified TCR beta CDR3 regions. In the first-round RT-PCR of the TCR CDR3, the HTBI primer set was used. TCRdb independently ran MiXCR on the multiplex PCR reads; one entry per CDR3 protein. Of hundreds of thousands of distinct CDR3 sequences in the sample, 16% were seen once. The sequenced sample consisted of blood. Receptor source: a woman aged 40-49 years with Graves' ophthalmopathy.

This clonotype was seen at least ten times. The chain employs TRBV7-3 and TRBJ2-5; 13 nucleotides agree with TRBD2. Germline values: CDR1 SGHTA, CDR2 FQGTGA. J was trimmed by 2 bases and V by 5 bases; bases with no gene match: 14. This CDR3 region has 19 residues. The CDR3, as DNA: TGTGCCAGCAGCCCCCTCGGGGGTGGACTAGCGGGAGAACAAGAGACCCAGTACTTC. Protein: CASSPLGGGLAGEQETQYF.

The chain combines TRBV4-1 with TRBJ1-4, with D unresolved. Trimming took off 2 bases at V and 0 bases at J, with 16 bases between the two ends. The CDR3 has 18 amino acids. The germline V gene encodes CDR1 MGHRA and CDR2 YSYEKL. The CDR3 here is CASSQSVVSRATNEKLFF. CDR3 DNA sequence: TGCGCCAGCAGCCAATCTGTGGTTAGCCGTGCAACTAATGAAAAACTGTTTTTT.

The chain carries TRBV20-1 and TRBJ1-1; maybe TRBD1 (6 bases). This CDR3 is built from 14 residues. Trimming stripped 4 bases from V and 3 bases from J, with 15 bases between. Germline V gene lookup returns CDR1 DFQATT and CDR2 SNEGSKA (reference sequence). The chain's CDR3 is CSATTGFSDTEAFF. In DNA, the CDR3 is TGCAGTGCTACAACAGGGTTTTCGGACACTGAAGCTTTCTTT.

This clonotype has ten or more counts. The J gene is TRBJ1-3, the V gene TRBV28; D ambiguous. This CDR3 is 17 amino acids long. V gave up 4 bases and J gave up 4 bases, with 20 bases separating them. Germline-derived CDR1 and CDR2 are MDHEN and SYDVKM. CDR3 nucleotide sequence: TGTGCCAGCAGTTCCTCCATTGGAGGGTTTGGAGGAAACACCATATATTTT. Protein sequence: CASSSSIGGFGGNTIYF.

This clonotype was seen many times. The rearrangement joins TRBV30 to TRBJ2-3; D remains ambiguous. V lost 2 bases, J lost 5 bases, and 11 bases lay in between. Germline lookup yields CDR1 GTSNPN and CDR2 SVGIG (reference sequence). This CDR3 has 13 amino acids. The CDR3 reads CAWSSGFQDTQYF. In nucleotides, the CDR3 is TGTGCCTGGAGTAGTGGGTTTCAAGATACGCAGTATTTT.

This clonotype has ten or more counts. CDR3 protein: CASSLGTRSDEQFF. CDR3 DNA: TGCGCCAGCAGCTTGGGGACTAGGAGCGATGAGCAGTTCTTC. The J gene is TRBJ2-1, the V gene TRBV5-1; TRBD2 agrees at 7 bases. Germline V gene sequence: CDR1 SGHRS, CDR2 YFSETQ. The CDR3 contains 14 residues. J gave up 8 bases and V 0 bases, and 5 bases lay outside the gene matches.

This clonotype occurred a few times. The chain uses TRBV28 and TRBJ2-1; D call uncertain. Trimming pared 5 bases from V and 9 bases from J, leaving 11 bases between. Germline lookup yields CDR1 MDHEN and CDR2 SYDVKM. The CDR3 length is 12 residues. Written as DNA, the CDR3 is TGTGCCAGCAGTGGCCTTTATGGTGAGCAGTTCTTC. Translating gives CASSGLYGEQFF.

The chain combines TRBV5-8 with TRBJ1-5, with 8 bases that match TRBD1. The germline gives CDR1 SGHTS, CDR2 YDEGEE. V was clipped by 2 bases and J by 5 bases; unmatched bases: 15. The CDR3 extends over 18 amino acids. The CDR3 reads CASSFASSGTGPYQPQHF. CDR3 in DNA: TGTGCCAGCAGCTTTGCGTCTTCCGGGACAGGTCCTTATCAGCCCCAGCATTTT.

This clonotype was counted ten times or more. This chain uses TRBV28 with TRBJ1-5; tentative D call: TRBD1 (6 bases). The CDR3 contains 14 residues. Germline CDR1 is MDHEN and CDR2 is SYDVKM. Trimming shortened V by 5 bases and J by 3 bases, and 11 bases separated the two germline ends. Here the CDR3 reads CASSVQGYNQPQHF. CDR3 nucleotide sequence: TGTGCCAGCAGTGTACAGGGTTACAATCAGCCCCAGCATTTT. Using reference TRBV28 and TRBJ1-5 for the parts outside the CDR3, the full variable domain is DVKVTQSSRYLVKRTGEKVFLECVQDMDHENMFWYRQDPGLGLRLIYFSYDVKMKEKGDIPEGYSVSREKKERFSLILESASTNQTSMYLCASSVQGYNQPQHFGDGTRLSIL.

This clonotype was detected only a few times. A read error is possible here, since a much larger clone lies one base away. This chain uses TRBV2 with TRBJ2-1, with D perhaps matching TRBD1 (6 bases). The V end lost 7 bases, the J end lost 8 bases, and 12 bases lay between the germline ends. This CDR3 spans 12 amino acids. CDR1 is SNHLY, CDR2 FYNNEI, per germline. This chain's CDR3 is CASTNAGDEQFF. The CDR3 nucleotides are TGTGCCAGCACCAACGCAGGGGATGAGCAGTTCTTC. Complete variable domain (other parts from reference TRBV2 and TRBJ2-1): EPEVTQTPSHQVTQMGQEVILRCVPISNHLYFYWYRQILGQKVEFLVSFYNNEISEKSEIFDDQFSVERPDGSNFTLKIRSTKLEDSAMYFCASTNAGDEQFFGPGTRLTVL.

This clonotype was recorded at least ten times. J is TRBJ2-2 and V is TRBV2, with 8 bases identical to TRBD2. This CDR3 comprises 18 residues. J lost 2 bases, V lost 6 bases, and 14 bases had no gene match. Germline V gene sequence: CDR1 SNHLY, CDR2 FYNNEI. The CDR3 bases are TGTGCCAGCAGCACGGACAGAACTAGCGGTCTAAACACCGGGGAGCTGTTTTTT. This sequence encodes CASSTDRTSGLNTGELFF. Drawing the rest from reference TRBV2 and TRBJ2-2, the complete variable domain is EPEVTQTPSHQVTQMGQEVILRCVPISNHLYFYWYRQILGQKVEFLVSFYNNEISEKSEIFDDQFSVERPDGSNFTLKIRSTKLEDSAMYFCASSTDRTSGLNTGELFFGEGSRLTVL.

The table lists this clonotype with a few counts. The chain couples TRBV3-1 to TRBJ2-3, with 9 bases aligning to TRBD1. In germline, CDR1 is LGHDT, CDR2 YNNKEL (reference sequence). The ends lost 4 bases at V and 5 bases at J; junction bases unmatched: 10. This CDR3 contains 16 residues. CDR3 sequence: CASSPGPGTGRDTQYF. CDR3 DNA: TGTGCCAGCAGCCCAGGGCCCGGGACAGGGAGAGATACGCAGTATTTT.

The chain employs TRBV29-1 and TRBJ2-3; TRBD1 is a possible D gene (5 bases). The CDR3 has 14 amino acids. Germline values: CDR1 SQVTM, CDR2 ANQGSEA. Trimming removed 2 bases from V and 0 bases from J, with 9 bases in between. The CDR3 sequence: CSVETGASTDTQYF. CDR3 nucleotide sequence: TGCAGCGTTGAAACAGGAGCCAGCACAGATACGCAGTATTTT.

In this sample, this clonotype turned up a few times. This chain links TRBV19 with TRBJ2-5; no clear D. Germline V CDR1 and CDR2: LNHDA, SQIVND (reference sequence). V lost 0 bases, J lost 3 bases, and 8 bases lay in between. This CDR3 region has 14 residues. The CDR3: CASSIDLFEETQYF. CDR3 DNA sequence: TGTGCCAGTAGTATAGATCTGTTTGAAGAGACCCAGTACTTC.

The gene calls are TRBV10-2 and TRBJ2-1, with TRBD2 as a possible D gene (6 bases). V lost 0 bases, J lost 6 bases, and 12 bases lay in between. Germline CDR1 is WSHSY and CDR2 is SAAADI. There are 15 residues in the CDR3. This CDR3 is CASSESGGAPNEQFF. CDR3 bases: TGCGCCAGCAGTGAGTCTGGAGGGGCCCCCAATGAGCAGTTCTTC.

This clonotype has ten or more counts. This chain joins TRBV28 and TRBJ2-1; TRBD1 agrees at 8 bases. The germline V gene has CDR1 MDHEN and CDR2 SYDVKM. Trimming removed 3 bases from V and 7 bases from J; junction bases left unmatched: 5. CDR3 length equals 14 residues. The CDR3 DNA sequence: TGTGCCAGCAGTTTGCGGGACAGGTTTAATGAGCAGTTCTTC. Translation: CASSLRDRFNEQFF.

This clonotype was detected ten times or more. The V gene is TRBV4-2, the J gene TRBJ2-5, with D possibly TRBD2 on 6 matching bases. The CDR3 contains 13 residues. Looked up from germline, CDR1 is LGHNA and CDR2 is YNFKEQ. Between the trimmed V and J ends, which lost 3 bases and 2 bases, there was a span of 7 bases. The CDR3 nucleotides read TGTGCCAGCAGCCATGGGACTCAAGAGACCCAGTACTTC. Translation: CASSHGTQETQYF.

In its sample, this clonotype was seen a few times. This chain joins TRBV27 and TRBJ2-1; D unclear. Germline V gives CDR1 MNHEY, CDR2 SMNVEV (reference sequence). This CDR3 has 13 amino acids. The V and J ends lost 6 bases and 3 bases respectively, with 9 bases between them. CDR3 bases: TGTGCCAGCAGAGGGTGGAGCTACAATGAGCAGTTCTTC. Protein product: CASRGWSYNEQFF.

Here the CDR3 DNA reads TGTGCCAGTAGTCTGCAGGGCCCCGGTTGGAATGAGCAGTTCTTC. Protein sequence: CASSLQGPGWNEQFF. V is TRBV19 and J is TRBJ2-1; D possibly corresponds to TRBD1 (5 bases). CDR1 and CDR2 from the germline V gene are LNHDA and SQIVND (reference sequence). V was clipped by 5 bases and J by 7 bases, with 18 bases between them. There are 15 residues in the CDR3.

This clonotype was counted many times. The chain recombines TRBV5-6 with TRBJ2-1, with a possible D match to TRBD2 (5 bases). Germline CDR1 and CDR2: SGHDT and YYEEEE. V was pared by 6 bases and J by 0 bases, with 16 bases between. The CDR3 is 16 amino acids. The DNA of the CDR3 is TGTGCCAGCAACCCGCGTCTGGGGAGCTCCTACAATGAGCAGTTCTTC. This sequence encodes CASNPRLGSSYNEQFF.

The V and J genes are TRBV4-1 and TRBJ1-2; D is unresolved. In germline, CDR1 is MGHRA, CDR2 YSYEKL. This CDR3 spans 14 amino acids. Trimming removed 6 bases from V and 2 bases from J, with 13 bases in between. Here the CDR3 DNA reads TGCGCCAGCAGTCACGGCCGGGAGAACTATGGCTACACCTTC. Its translation is CASSHGRENYGYTF.

The J gene is TRBJ1-4, the V gene TRBV19; the D gene is possibly TRBD1 (5 bases). From germline, CDR1 is LNHDA and CDR2 SQIVND (reference sequence). The CDR3 runs to 15 residues. V dropped 6 bases and J dropped 5 bases, with 16 bases sitting between them. CDR3 sequence reads: CASRSRDGRNEKLFF. DNA of the CDR3: TGTGCCAGTAGGTCTCGGGACGGCCGGAATGAAAAACTGTTTTTT.

Comment on this clonotype: A much larger clone lies a single base off, so this may be a read error. J is TRBJ2-7 and V is TRBV12-3 or TRBV12-4; unclear D gene. Deletions cut 9 bases from V and 0 bases from J, with 12 bases between. The CDR3 runs to 13 residues. The chain's CDR3 is CASTPSYSYEQYF. The CDR3 DNA sequence: TGTGCCAGTACCCCGTCCTACTCCTACGAGCAGTACTTC.

There are many counts of this clonotype. The rearrangement uses TRBV5-1 and TRBJ2-3, with 7 bases identical to TRBD1. With V trimmed by 2 bases and J by 4 bases, 10 bases remained unmatched. Germline lookup yields CDR1 SGHRS and CDR2 YFSETQ. The length of the CDR3 is 16 residues. The CDR3 region has the DNA TGCGCCAGCAGCTTTGAGATAGGGGGCGCGGCAGATACGCAGTATTTT. Its translation is CASSFEIGGAADTQYF. Variable domain in full (rest from reference TRBV5-1 and TRBJ2-3): KAGVTQTPRYLIKTRGQQVTLSCSPISGHRSVSWYQQTPGQGLQFLFEYFSETQRNKGNFPGRFSGRQFSNSRSEMNVSTLELGDSALYLCASSFEIGGAADTQYFGPGTRLTVL.

This clonotype was found many times. This chain connects TRBV7-2 to TRBJ2-7; 9 positions agree with TRBD1. There are 14 residues in the CDR3. Germline CDR1 and CDR2: SGHTA and FQGNSA. V was clipped by 1 base and J by 3 bases; unmatched bases: 1. The CDR3 bases are TGTGCCAGCAGCTTAGAGACAGGGGGCTACGAGCAGTACTTC. This codes for CASSLETGGYEQYF.

This clonotype was recorded at least ten times. V gene TRBV7-9 combines with J gene TRBJ1-1; no clear D gene. CDR3 length: 14 amino acids. Germline V gene lookup returns CDR1 SEHNR and CDR2 FQNEAQ (reference sequence). V gave up 5 bases and J gave up 1 base, with 11 bases separating them. Here the CDR3 reads CASSRVNGNTEAFF. The CDR3 DNA reads as TGTGCCAGCAGCCGTGTGAACGGGAACACTGAAGCTTTCTTT.

The CDR3 DNA reads TGTGCCAGCAGCCCTGACAGGATGGGAAGCACAGATACGCAGTATTTT. Translation: CASSPDRMGSTDTQYF. This chain uses TRBV11-1 with TRBJ2-3; possible D gene TRBD1, 6 bases. CDR3 size: 16 residues. Germline V gene sequence: CDR1 SGHAT, CDR2 FQDESV (reference sequence). The V end was cut by 5 bases, the J end by 0 bases, with 15 bases between.

This clonotype was counted at least ten times. The CDR3 is CASSHPGLAGGPLNEQFF. Written as DNA, the CDR3 is TGCGCCAGCAGCCACCCGGGACTAGCGGGAGGCCCTTTGAATGAGCAGTTCTTC. J is TRBJ2-1 and V is TRBV5-1; 15 bases are shared with TRBD2. The germline V gene has CDR1 SGHRS and CDR2 YFSETQ. Trimming removed 4 bases from V and 7 bases from J; junction bases left unmatched: 12. This CDR3 is 18 amino acids long. Combining the CDR3 with reference TRBV5-1 and TRBJ2-1 gives the whole variable domain KAGVTQTPRYLIKTRGQQVTLSCSPISGHRSVSWYQQTPGQGLQFLFEYFSETQRNKGNFPGRFSGRQFSNSRSEMNVSTLELGDSALYLCASSHPGLAGGPLNEQFFGPGTRLTVL.

This clonotype appeared many times. The chain recombines TRBV12-3 or TRBV12-4 with TRBJ2-2, with TRBD1 identical over 10 bases. The CDR3 loop spans 15 amino acids. Unmatched junction bases numbered 8, after V lost 7 bases and J lost 6 bases. The CDR3 here is CASNAGTGDSGELFF. CDR3 DNA sequence: TGTGCCAGCAACGCCGGGACAGGGGATTCCGGGGAGCTGTTTTTT.

This clonotype came up many times. The rearrangement joins TRBV20-1 to TRBJ1-1; TRBD1 matches 7 bases. V dropped 1 base and J dropped 1; count of bases not matched to a gene: 6. This CDR3 spans 15 amino acids. The germline V gene has CDR1 DFQATT and CDR2 SNEGSKA (reference sequence). The CDR3 loop is CSARGDRGENTEAFF. The CDR3 DNA is TGCAGTGCTAGAGGGGACAGAGGAGAGAACACTGAAGCTTTCTTT.

This clonotype has just a few counts. The chain couples TRBV15 to TRBJ1-5; 7 positions match TRBD1. The CDR3 contains 15 residues. J gave up 4 bases and V 0 bases, and 3 bases lay outside the gene matches. The germline V gene has CDR1 LNHNV and CDR2 YYDKDF (reference sequence). CDR3 amino acids: CATSRDGTENQPQHF. The CDR3 bases are TGTGCCACCAGCAGAGATGGGACAGAGAATCAGCCCCAGCATTTT. Full variable domain (rest looked up from reference TRBV15 and TRBJ1-5): DAMVIQNPRYQVTQFGKPVTLSCSQTLNHNVMYWYQQKSSQAPKLLFHYYDKDFNNEADTPDNFQSRRPNTSFCFLDIRSPGLGDTAMYLCATSRDGTENQPQHFGDGTRLSIL.

This clonotype was seen repeatedly, ten times or more. This sequence joins TRBV6-5 and TRBJ1-1, with D possibly matching TRBD1 (6 bases). Between the trimmed V and J ends, which lost 0 bases and 1 base, there was a span of 15 bases. The germline CDR1 and CDR2 sequences are MNHEY and SVGAGI. The CDR3 contains 17 residues. The CDR3 loop reads CASSYSLGGGSNTEAFF. CDR3 nucleotides: TGTGCCAGCAGTTACTCCCTTGGGGGGGGCTCGAACACTGAAGCTTTCTTT.